This T cell receptor (beta chain) came from a study of human T cells and chemical hapten exposure. The time point denotes: pre-sensitization, week 0. Documented treatment: therapeutic diphenylcyclopropenone sensitization with weekly scalp DPC. As to this clonotype: At one boundary the junction diverges from the germline segment, which might be a read error.

The CDR3 spans 11 residues. Germline values: CDR1 SNHLY, CDR2 FYNNEI. One entry per CDR3 protein, called by TCRdb with MiXCR from the RACE reads. Of roughly 380,000 distinct CDR3 sequences listed, about 5.1% were seen once; the top ten hold 2.6%. The rearrangement uses TRBV2 and TRBJ1-4, with 7 nucleotides matching TRBD1. This clonotype was sampled from a woman aged 45-60 years with alopecia areata. Some clones in this sample may be carry-over from other donors' samples. The sample was whole blood, taken in connection with sensitization to the hapten diphenylcyclopropenone (DPC). This chain's CDR3 is CASSGQGPLDF. The CDR3 DNA follows: TGTGCCAGCAGTGGACAGGGCCCCCTTGATTTT.